The sequence of this TCR beta chain was determined in a study of blood T cell repertoires in COVID-19. This CDR3 contains 14 residues. Trimming shortened V by 0 bases and J by 0 bases, and 5 bases separated the two germline ends. Germline V gives CDR1 SGHVS, CDR2 FQNEAQ. Original data processing: Reference gene primer amplification yielded estimated nucleated cell counts. Here immunoSEQ multiplex PCR was the method, and the copy in TCRdb shows in-frame clones only, minus some. That table gives V, J and clone size, and the DNA gave D and trimming. The sample has under 250,000 clones; roughly 82% are singletons.

The receptor was derived from an elderly man with acute or convalescent COVID-19. The chain combines TRBV7-8 with TRBJ1-1, with D unclear. The sequencing input was peripheral blood. CDR3 coding DNA: TGTGCCAGCAGCTTAGCGGAGGTGAACACTGAAGCTTTCTTT. The encoded protein is CASSLAEVNTEAFF.